The entry below gives a single TCR beta chain sequence along with its context. What this receptor recognizes is not known. Nothing much larger sits one base from this clone, and base qualities are not available. Clipping removes 3 bases from V and 3 bases from J, with 8 as the unmatched junction base count. Via the germline V gene, CDR1 is SGHVS and CDR2 FNYEAQ. The CDR3 covers 15 residues, taking in both the cysteine and the phenylalanine. The sequence is cut down to CDR3 DNA, 45 bases in frame from base 1. The data originate from a study of blood T cell repertoires in COVID-19 (TCRdb year 2020). Study-wide context: Collaborator samples came from the United States, Italy and Spain and covered acute and convalescent phases of COVID-19. The prospective study material was composed of cDNA or gDNA derived from T cells, B-cell-depleted T cells, or PBMCs. Deeply sampled blood TCRbeta repertoires from subjects exposed to, actively infected with, or recovered from COVID-19 were included in the dataset. The repertoires were released in a freely available public database meant as a resource for research on the immune response to SARS-CoV-2. Samples came from the ongoing ImmuneRACE study (first 160 participants) plus 1,254 subjects from 6 global collaborators. The sample metadata nearly always contained a de-identified subject ID, COVID-19 status, age in years and sex. Where available, HLA class I and class II types were obtained from metadata supplied by the sample provider rather than from assay-based typing. Broad study findings and their caveats: The amount of clinical and demographic metadata varied by source and participant and was provided uncurated.

TCRbeta CDR3 regions were amplified from genomic DNA using the immunoSEQ Assay, a bias-controlled multiplex PCR. On the authors' methods: The number of nucleated cells in each sample was estimated from the amplification of reference gene primers within the assay. To quantify the absolute abundance of each unique TCRbeta CDR3 rearrangement, sequence reads were collapsed and filtered. For each sample, productive Simpson clonality was calculated as the square root of Simpson's diversity index over productive rearrangements. In TCRdb, the immuneACCESS table is reduced to in-frame sequences with V and J assigned. These tables do not hold every clone; where another copy was compared, an unresolved V gene accounts for under half, and the others remain unexplained. That table is the source of V, J and clone size, and D and trimming were worked out from the DNA. For this sample the table gives 7,000 to 9,500 clones, of which 86% were detected only once. The biggest ten clones account for more than 6.5% of the sample.

Each collaborating institution followed its own protocols to collect whole blood in K2EDTA tubes. For TCRbeta analysis, collaborators shipped samples as frozen whole blood, isolated PBMCs, or DNA extracted from either of those sample types. Recombination connected TRBV7-6 to TRBJ2-7, with 7 middle bases fitting TRBD1. This clonotype originated in a human donor in a cohort sampled during active COVID-19. The sample was peripheral blood. The CDR3 is CASSFGTAWNYEQYF. The nucleotide sequence is given as TGTGCCAGCAGCTTTGGGACAGCCTGGAACTACGAGCAGTACTTC.